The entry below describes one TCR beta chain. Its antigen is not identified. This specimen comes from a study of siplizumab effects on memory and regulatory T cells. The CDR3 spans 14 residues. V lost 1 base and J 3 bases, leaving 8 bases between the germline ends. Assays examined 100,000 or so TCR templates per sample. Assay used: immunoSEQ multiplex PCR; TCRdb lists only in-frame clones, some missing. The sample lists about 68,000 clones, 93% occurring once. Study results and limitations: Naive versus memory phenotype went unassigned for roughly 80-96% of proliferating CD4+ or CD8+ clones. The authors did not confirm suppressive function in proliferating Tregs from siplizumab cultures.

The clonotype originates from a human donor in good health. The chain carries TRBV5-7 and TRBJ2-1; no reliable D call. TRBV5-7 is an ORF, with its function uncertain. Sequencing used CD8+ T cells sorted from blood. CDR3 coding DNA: TGTGCCAGCAGCTTGAGGTCGAGCTACAATGAGCAGTTCTTC. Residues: CASSLRSSYNEQFF.